What follows describes a single T cell receptor (beta chain). Beta-chain TCR CDR3 regions were amplified from RNA transcripts. Following a first-round RT-PCR that used HTBI primers, a second-round multiplex PCR was carried out. TCRdb ran MiXCR on the multiplex PCR reads and lists one entry per CDR3 protein. The table has 620,000 or so distinct CDR3 sequences, 20% to 25% seen once. V lost 5 bases to trimming and J lost 2 bases, with 6 bases between them. CDR1 is KGHSH, CDR2 LQKENI, per germline. This CDR3 contains 12 residues. The entry originates in a study of Graves' ophthalmopathy and Graves' hyperthyroidism.

The specimen sequenced was peripheral blood. The receptor was derived from a woman aged 18-29 years with stable Graves' hyperthyroidism. Some clones in this sample may be carry-over from other donors' samples. The chain uses TRBV18 and TRBJ1-2; no definite D call. The CDR3 protein is CASSFQNYGYTF. CDR3 DNA: TGTGCCAGCTCATTTCAAAACTATGGCTACACCTTC.